The 22 T cell receptor beta chains presented below share a single source sample, sequenced in a study of T cells in Graves' hyperthyroidism and ophthalmopathy. Amplification of TCR beta CDR3 regions was performed using RNA transcripts as template. First-round RT-PCR targeting the TCR CDR3 was performed with the HTBI primer set. TCRdb reanalysed the multiplex PCR reads using MiXCR and keeps one entry per CDR3 protein. In the table there are about 700,000 distinct CDR3 sequences, about 14% of which are singletons. Sequenced material: blood. The receptors come from a woman aged 18-30 years with Graves' hyperthyroidism.

The sample holds a few counts of this clonotype. The gene calls are TRBV7-2 and TRBJ2-2; the match to TRBD2 covers 12 bases. CDR1 is SGHTA and CDR2 is FQGNSA in the germline V gene. After removal of 5 bases from V and 3 bases from J, the junction contained 7 bases not matched to a gene. The CDR3 is made up of 17 amino acids. The CDR3: CASSLGLAGLYTGELFF. Written as DNA, the CDR3 is TGTGCCAGCAGCCTCGGACTAGCGGGACTGTACACCGGGGAGCTGTTTTTT. Looking up the rest from reference TRBV7-2 and TRBJ2-2 gives the full variable domain: GAGVSQSPSNKVTEKGKDVELRCDPISGHTALYWYRQSLGQGLEFLIYFQGNSAPDKSGLPSDRFSAERTGGSVSTLTIQRTQQEDSAVYLCASSLGLAGLYTGELFFGEGSRLTVL.

The V and J genes are TRBV6-5 and TRBJ2-1, with D perhaps assigned TRBD1 or TRBD2 (5 bases each). Trimming pared 4 bases from V and 15 bases from J, leaving 22 bases between. CDR1 is MNHEY, CDR2 SVGAGI, per germline. CDR3 size: 14 residues. The CDR3 sequence is CASSSSPQGFGVFF. The CDR3 nucleotides are TGTGCCAGCAGTTCCTCTCCCCAGGGATTCGGGGTGTTCTTC.

In its sample, this clonotype was seen many times. The CDR3 here is CASSRGTVNTEAFF. The CDR3 bases are TGTGCCAGCAGCCGCGGGACAGTTAACACTGAAGCTTTCTTT. This chain connects TRBV11-2 to TRBJ1-1, with 7 nucleotides matching TRBD1. The CDR3 sequence is 14 residues long. V shed 5 bases and J 2 bases; nucleotides not matched to a gene: 5. Germline V lookup: CDR1 SGHAT, CDR2 FQNNGV.

The rearrangement links TRBV5-1 to TRBJ2-1; 11 bases are a match to TRBD2. Germline CDR1 is SGHRS and CDR2 is YFSETQ. Trimming at V came to 3 bases and at J to 4 bases, leaving 9 bases not matched to a gene. This CDR3 region has 17 residues. The DNA for the CDR3 is TGCGCCAGCAGCTCCCAACCGGGACTAGCGGCATACAATGAGCAGTTCTTC. It specifies CASSSQPGLAAYNEQFF.

The chain employs TRBV20-1 and TRBJ2-7; the match to TRBD1 covers 8 bases. This CDR3 contains 14 residues. J was trimmed by 2 bases and V by 3 bases; bases with no gene match: 6. The germline V gene encodes CDR1 DFQATT and CDR2 SNEGSKA (reference sequence). CDR3 nucleotides: TGCAGTGCTAGCTTTGACAGGGGCACCTACGAGCAGTACTTC. Amino acids: CSASFDRGTYEQYF.

This clonotype showed up just a few times. This sequence joins TRBV10-1 and TRBJ2-1, with 12 bases matching TRBD2. In germline, CDR1 is WNHNN, CDR2 SYGVQD (reference sequence). With V trimmed by 7 bases and J by 8 bases, 24 bases remained unmatched. This CDR3 spans 20 amino acids. CDR3 nucleotide sequence: TGCGCCAGCATCCCCACCGGGCTAGCGGGAGGGCCTTGGCTCAACGATGAGCAGTTCTTC. The encoded protein is CASIPTGLAGGPWLNDEQFF.

The chain joins TRBV19 to TRBJ2-7; TRBD2 aligns across 9 bases. The V gene end was trimmed by 3 bases and the J gene end by 4 bases; junction bases not matched to a gene: 7. CDR3 length: 15 residues. The germline V gene has CDR1 LNHDA and CDR2 SQIVND (reference sequence). The CDR3 DNA is TGTGCCAGTAGTATTAGCGGGAGAATGCGTTACGAGCAGTACTTC. Protein: CASSISGRMRYEQYF.

The sample holds a few counts of this clonotype. The chain employs TRBV6-1 and TRBJ2-7; 8 bases agree with TRBD1. Germline V gives CDR1 MNHNS, CDR2 SASEGT. The CDR3 length is 12 residues. With V trimmed by 6 bases and J by 7 bases, 5 bases remained unmatched. CDR3 sequence reads: CASSPRGQEQYF. For the CDR3, the DNA is TGTGCCAGCAGCCCCAGGGGGCAAGAGCAGTACTTC.

This clonotype was detected ten times or more. The gene calls are TRBV12-3 or TRBV12-4 and TRBJ2-1; D gene ambiguous. The CDR3 has 10 amino acids. Between the trimmed V and J ends, which lost 4 bases and 9 bases, there was a span of 4 bases. DNA for the CDR3: TGTGCCAGCAGTTCGACTGAGCAGTTCTTC. As protein: CASSSTEQFF.

This clonotype was recorded many times. This chain links TRBV12-3 or TRBV12-4 with TRBJ2-2; TRBD1 matches 9 bases. The CDR3 extends over 15 amino acids. J gave up 13 bases and V 6 bases, and 15 bases lay outside the gene matches. The CDR3 region has the DNA TGTGCCAGCAGCCGATCCGGGACAGGGACCGCGTGGCTGTTTTTT. This translates into CASSRSGTGTAWLFF.

This clonotype was counted between two and nine times. The chain combines TRBV20-1 with TRBJ1-2, with no clear D. This CDR3 contains 12 residues. V lost 3 bases, J lost 2 bases, and 7 bases lay in between. The germline gives CDR1 DFQATT, CDR2 SNEGSKA (reference sequence). Here the CDR3 reads CSARKFNYGYTF. CDR3 DNA sequence: TGCAGTGCTAGGAAATTCAACTATGGCTACACCTTC.

This clonotype was recorded at least ten times. The chain links TRBV11-3 to TRBJ2-1; no clear D. Germline V CDR1 and CDR2: SGHNT, YENEEA. V lost 4 bases to trimming and J lost 9 bases, with 19 bases between them. The CDR3 has 15 amino acids. CDR3 sequence reads: CASSSSYTHPGEQFF. The CDR3 bases are TGTGCCAGCAGCTCAAGCTATACCCATCCGGGTGAGCAGTTCTTC.

Many counts were recorded for this clonotype. The chain links TRBV18 to TRBJ2-7; no clear D gene. V was trimmed by 0 bases and J by 0 bases, leaving 6 bases between them. The CDR3 consists of 14 residues. CDR1 is KGHSH and CDR2 is LQKENI in the germline V gene. Written as DNA, the CDR3 is TGTGCCAGCTCACCACCCCTAGGCTCCTACGAGCAGTACTTC. Translated, it gives CASSPPLGSYEQYF.

V is TRBV11-2 and J is TRBJ2-7; either TRBD1 or TRBD2 may supply D (5 bases each). Germline V gene lookup returns CDR1 SGHAT and CDR2 FQNNGV. This CDR3 is built from 12 residues. DNA of the CDR3: TGTGTTTCCGAGGGGTTAAAGGGCGAGCAGTACTTC. It specifies CVSEGLKGEQYF.

The rearrangement links TRBV30 to TRBJ1-5; tentative D call: TRBD1 (6 bases). CDR1 is GTSNPN, CDR2 SVGIG, per germline (reference sequence). Between the trimmed V and J ends, which lost 3 bases and 6 bases, there was a span of 27 bases. The CDR3 length is 18 residues. The CDR3 sequence: CAWRLNRAAGVGSQPQHF. The CDR3 nucleotides are TGTGCCTGGAGGCTAAATCGTGCGGCAGGGGTTGGAAGTCAGCCCCAGCATTTT.

This clonotype was picked up many times. The rearrangement joins TRBV24-1 to TRBJ1-1, with D possibly matching TRBD1 (5 bases). Germline lookup yields CDR1 KGHDR and CDR2 SFDVKD. V dropped 1 base and J dropped 6 bases, with 8 bases sitting between them. The CDR3 is made up of 13 amino acids. The CDR3 nucleotides read TGTGCCACCAGTGATTTTGGGACGGCTGAAGCTTTCTTT. Its translation: CATSDFGTAEAFF.

The V and J genes are TRBV10-3 and TRBJ2-7, with D maybe TRBD2 (7 bases). This CDR3 is 16 amino acids long. V lost 2 bases, J lost 2 bases, and 16 bases lay in between. Germline CDR1 and CDR2: ENHRY and SYGVKD. The CDR3 reads CAISETGGGNPYEQYF. The CDR3 nucleotides are TGTGCCATCAGTGAGACGGGGGGCGGGAATCCCTACGAGCAGTACTTC.

Only a few counts were recorded for this clonotype. This sequence joins TRBV20-1 and TRBJ1-2; D possibly corresponds to TRBD1 (5 bases). CDR3 length: 14 amino acids. Germline V gives CDR1 DFQATT, CDR2 SNEGSKA (reference sequence). V was cut by 0 bases and J by 4 bases, with 12 bases left in between. This CDR3 reads CSARDRRGVYGYTF. For the CDR3, the DNA is TGCAGTGCTAGAGATAGGCGGGGGGTCTATGGCTACACCTTC.

This clonotype was picked up many times. The chain uses TRBV3-1 and TRBJ2-1; no clear D gene. This CDR3 contains 16 residues. V shed 0 bases and J shed 4 bases, with 13 bases lying between them. Germline assignment: CDR1 LGHDT and CDR2 YNNKEL (reference sequence). The CDR3 bases are TGTGCCAGCAGCCAAGATCGGTCTACACGGTACAATGAGCAGTTCTTC. Its protein product is CASSQDRSTRYNEQFF.

This clonotype was detected a few times. CDR3: CASSPGLARDTQYF. The CDR3 DNA sequence: TGTGCCAGCAGTCCCGGACTAGCAAGAGATACGCAGTATTTT. The rearrangement uses TRBV12-3 or TRBV12-4 and TRBJ2-3; the match to TRBD2 covers 8 bases. CDR3 length: 14 amino acids. V was pared by 5 bases and J by 5 bases, with 6 bases of the junction left unmatched.

There are many counts of this clonotype. The V call is TRBV7-9, the J call TRBJ2-1; TRBD2 might be the D (6 bases). Germline CDR1 reads SEHNR; CDR2 reads FQNEAQ (reference sequence). The CDR3 has 16 amino acids. V was trimmed by 0 bases and J by 8 bases, leaving 17 bases between them. Here the CDR3 reads CASSLARSGVGDEQFF. The DNA of the CDR3 is TGTGCCAGCAGCTTAGCGCGCTCGGGGGTTGGGGATGAGCAGTTCTTC.

This clonotype was observed a few times. It is likely a read error, because the conserved phenylalanine at the end of the CDR3 is missing. The V and J genes are TRBV20-1 and TRBJ2-3; no clear D gene. From germline, CDR1 is DFQATT and CDR2 SNEGSKA (reference sequence). This CDR3 region has 11 residues. V lost 3 bases, J lost 3 bases, and 4 bases lay in between. As DNA, the CDR3 is TGCAGTGCTAGGAAAACAGATACGCAGTATCTT. Encoded protein: CSARKTDTQYL.